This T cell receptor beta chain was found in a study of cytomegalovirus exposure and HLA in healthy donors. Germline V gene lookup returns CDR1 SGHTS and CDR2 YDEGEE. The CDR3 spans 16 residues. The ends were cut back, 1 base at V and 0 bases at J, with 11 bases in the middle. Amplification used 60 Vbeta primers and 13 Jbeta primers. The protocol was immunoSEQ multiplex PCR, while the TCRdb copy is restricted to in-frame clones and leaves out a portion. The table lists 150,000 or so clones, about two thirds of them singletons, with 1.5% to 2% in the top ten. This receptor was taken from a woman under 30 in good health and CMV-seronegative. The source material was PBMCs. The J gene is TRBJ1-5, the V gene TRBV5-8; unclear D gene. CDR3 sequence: CASSLFTTNSNQPQHF. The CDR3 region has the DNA TGTGCCAGCAGCTTGTTCACTACTAATAGCAATCAGCCCCAGCATTTT. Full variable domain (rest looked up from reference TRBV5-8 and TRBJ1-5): EAGVTQSPTHLIKTRGQQATLRCSPISGHTSVYWYQQALGLGLQFLLWYDEGEERNRGNFPPRFSGRQFPNYSSELNVNALELEDSALYLCASSLFTTNSNQPQHFGDGTRLSIL.